This TCR beta chain stems from a study of blood T cells in healthy people across ages. Looking at the study overall: Template-switching capture recovered about one barcoded beta molecule per two T cells.

Points from the study as a whole: Roughly linearly, TCR beta diversity per million T cells fell as age increased.

The use of a sample-barcoded 5' primer and a J-beta primer mix characterized a second PCR of about 7 to 12 cycles. MiXCR, run by TCRdb on the 5' RACE reads, gives a single entry per CDR3 protein. The sample lists approximately 770,000 distinct CDR3 sequences, 58% occurring once. A remark on this clonotype: Its antigen is undetermined.

About 10 milliliters of peripheral blood were drawn from each donor into EDTA-treated tubes. Each sample gave at least 6.5 million isolated PBMCs. Per the germline V gene, CDR1 is SQVTM and CDR2 is ANQGSEA. V gave up 4 bases and J gave up 3 bases, with 12 bases separating them. The CDR3 covers 14 residues. This clonotype was obtained from a man aged 30 to 39 in good health. The chain carries TRBV29-1 and TRBJ1-4, with TRBD1 as a possible D gene (6 bases). Sequencing was done on a sample of blood. CDR3 nucleotide sequence: TGCAGCGTTGTGGGGGCAGGGGCTAATGAAAAACTGTTTTTT. Translating it yields CSVVGAGANEKLFF. The complete variable domain, with remaining parts taken from reference TRBV29-1 and TRBJ1-4, reads SAVISQKPSRDICQRGTSLTIQCQVDSQVTMMFWYRQQPGQSLTLIATANQGSEATYESGFVIDKFPISRPNLTFSTLTVSNMSPEDSSIYLCSVVGAGANEKLFFGSGTQLSVL.